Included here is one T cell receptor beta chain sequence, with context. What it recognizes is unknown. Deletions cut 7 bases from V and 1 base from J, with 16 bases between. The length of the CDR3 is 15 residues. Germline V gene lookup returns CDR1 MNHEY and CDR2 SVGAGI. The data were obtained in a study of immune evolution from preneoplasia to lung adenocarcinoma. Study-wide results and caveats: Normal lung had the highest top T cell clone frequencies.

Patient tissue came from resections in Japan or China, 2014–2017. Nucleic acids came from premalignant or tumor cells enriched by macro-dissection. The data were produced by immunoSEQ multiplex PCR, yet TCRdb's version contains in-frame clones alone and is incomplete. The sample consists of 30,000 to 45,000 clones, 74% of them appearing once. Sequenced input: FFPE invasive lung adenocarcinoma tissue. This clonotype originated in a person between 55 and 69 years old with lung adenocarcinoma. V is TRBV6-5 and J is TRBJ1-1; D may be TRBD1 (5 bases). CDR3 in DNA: TGTGCCAGCACCGAGGGTGGGGGAAAGAACACTGAAGCTTTCTTT. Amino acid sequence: CASTEGGGKNTEAFF.